This TCR beta chain was sequenced during a study of blood T cell repertoires in COVID-19. About the research overall: Spain, Italy and the United States supplied samples that represented acute and convalescent COVID-19. The cDNA or gDNA used as material had been derived from T cells, B-cell-depleted T cells, or PBMCs.

The CDR3 is made up of 16 amino acids. The germline CDR1 and CDR2 sequences are SGHAT and FQNNGV. The V gene lost 2 bases and the J gene lost 1 base, with 11 bases spanning the gap. In the authors' methods: By means of reference gene primer amplification, nucleated cell counts were estimated. Here immunoSEQ multiplex PCR was the method, and the copy in TCRdb shows in-frame clones only, minus some. That table supplies the V and J calls and clone size; D and trimming were determined from the DNA. Seen here are 240,000 or so clones, roughly 80% observed once, and the top ten hold approximately 9.6%. The sequenced sample was peripheral blood. The sequence derives from a woman of 80 years or more with acute or convalescent COVID-19. This sequence joins TRBV11-2 and TRBJ2-2; perhaps TRBD1 as D (6 bases). Written as DNA, the CDR3 is TGTGCCAGCAGCTTATCCCAGACAGGGAACACCGGGGAGCTGTTTTTT. It yields the protein CASSLSQTGNTGELFF.